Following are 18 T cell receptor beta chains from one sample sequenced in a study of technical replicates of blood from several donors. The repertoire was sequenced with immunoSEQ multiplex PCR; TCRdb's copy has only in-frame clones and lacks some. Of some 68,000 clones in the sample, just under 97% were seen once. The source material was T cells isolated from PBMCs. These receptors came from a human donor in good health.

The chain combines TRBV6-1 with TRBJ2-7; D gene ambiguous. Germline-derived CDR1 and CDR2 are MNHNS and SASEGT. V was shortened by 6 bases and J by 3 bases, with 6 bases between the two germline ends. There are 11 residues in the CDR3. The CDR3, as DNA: TGTGCCAGCAGGGAGAACTACGAGCAGTACTTC. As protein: CASRENYEQYF.

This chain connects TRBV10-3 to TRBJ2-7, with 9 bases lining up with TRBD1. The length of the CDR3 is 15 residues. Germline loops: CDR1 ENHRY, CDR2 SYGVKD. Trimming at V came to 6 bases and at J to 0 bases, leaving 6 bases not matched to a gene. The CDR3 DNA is TGTGCCATCAGCCCGAGGACAGGGGACTCCTACGAGCAGTACTTC. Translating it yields CAISPRTGDSYEQYF.

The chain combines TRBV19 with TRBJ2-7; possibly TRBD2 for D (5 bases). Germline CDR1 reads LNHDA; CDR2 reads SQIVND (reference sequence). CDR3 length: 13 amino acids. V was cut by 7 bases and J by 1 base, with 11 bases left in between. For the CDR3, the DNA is TGTGCCAGTATGCCGACGGGATCCTACGAGCAGTACTTC. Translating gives CASMPTGSYEQYF.

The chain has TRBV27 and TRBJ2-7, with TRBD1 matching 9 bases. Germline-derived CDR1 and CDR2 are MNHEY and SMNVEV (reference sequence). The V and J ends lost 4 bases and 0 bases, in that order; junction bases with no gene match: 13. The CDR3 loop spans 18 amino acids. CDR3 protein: CASSSILTGTGSSYEQYF. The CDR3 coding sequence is TGTGCCAGCAGTTCAATATTGACCGGGACAGGGTCCTCCTACGAGCAGTACTTC.

CDR3 nucleotide sequence: TGTGCCAGCAGCGGGGACAGGCCCCTAAATTCACCCCTCCACTTT. Amino acid sequence: CASSGDRPLNSPLHF. V and J are TRBV6-5 and TRBJ1-6, with 8 bases aligning to TRBD1. V lost 6 bases and J lost 7; bases outside the gene matches: 8. Germline V gene lookup returns CDR1 MNHEY and CDR2 SVGAGI. The CDR3 has 15 amino acids.

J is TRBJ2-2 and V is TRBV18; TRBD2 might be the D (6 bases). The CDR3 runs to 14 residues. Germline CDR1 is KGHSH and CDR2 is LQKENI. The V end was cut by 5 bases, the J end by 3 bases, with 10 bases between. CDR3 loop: CASSESGDTGELFF. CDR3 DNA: TGTGCCAGCTCAGAGTCGGGAGACACCGGGGAGCTGTTTTTT.

CDR3 nucleotide sequence: TGTGCCAGCATAAGTCCGGGACTAGCGGAAGGCTACGAGCAGTACTTC. Protein product: CASISPGLAEGYEQYF. V is TRBV28 and J is TRBJ2-7; 11 bases align to TRBD2. This CDR3 contains 16 residues. From germline, CDR1 is MDHEN and CDR2 SYDVKM. V dropped 7 bases and J dropped 3; count of bases not matched to a gene: 11.

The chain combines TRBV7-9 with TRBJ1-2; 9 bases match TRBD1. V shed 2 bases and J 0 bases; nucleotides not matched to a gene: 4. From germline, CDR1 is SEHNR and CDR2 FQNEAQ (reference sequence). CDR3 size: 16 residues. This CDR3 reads CASSLKQGATNYGYTF. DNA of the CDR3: TGTGCCAGCAGCTTAAAACAGGGGGCCACTAACTATGGCTACACCTTC.

The CDR3 protein is CASSVVTEPRHEQYF. The CDR3 region has the DNA TGTGCCAGCAGCGTAGTGACGGAACCTAGGCACGAGCAGTACTTC. The J gene is TRBJ2-7, the V gene TRBV9, with no clear D. This CDR3 spans 15 amino acids. Germline CDR1 and CDR2: SGDLS and YYNGEE. Trimming took 0 bases from V and 5 from J, leaving 15 bases between them. Full variable domain (remainder filled in from reference TRBV9 and TRBJ2-7): DSGVTQTPKHLITATGQRVTLRCSPRSGDLSVYWYQQSLDQGLQFLIQYYNGEERAKGNILERFSAQQFPDLHSELNLSSLELGDSALYFCASSVVTEPRHEQYFGPGTRLTVT.

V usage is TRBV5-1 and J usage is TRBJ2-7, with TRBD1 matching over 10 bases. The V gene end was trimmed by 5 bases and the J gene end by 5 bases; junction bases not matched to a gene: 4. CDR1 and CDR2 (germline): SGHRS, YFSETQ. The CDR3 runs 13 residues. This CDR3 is CASRAGQGNEQYF. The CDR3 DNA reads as TGCGCCAGCAGGGCGGGACAGGGGAACGAGCAGTACTTC. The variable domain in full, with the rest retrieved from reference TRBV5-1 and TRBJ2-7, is KAGVTQTPRYLIKTRGQQVTLSCSPISGHRSVSWYQQTPGQGLQFLFEYFSETQRNKGNFPGRFSGRQFSNSRSEMNVSTLELGDSALYLCASRAGQGNEQYFGPGTRLTVT.

The CDR3 region is CASSLDHGLTGEQYF. The CDR3 DNA reads as TGTGCCAGCAGCTTAGATCATGGGCTCACGGGAGAGCAGTACTTC. The gene calls are TRBV11-3 and TRBJ2-7; D might be TRBD2 (5 bases). There are 15 residues in the CDR3. Germline V gene lookup returns CDR1 SGHNT and CDR2 YENEEA. Trimming left V 0 bases short and J 7 bases short, with 16 bases between.

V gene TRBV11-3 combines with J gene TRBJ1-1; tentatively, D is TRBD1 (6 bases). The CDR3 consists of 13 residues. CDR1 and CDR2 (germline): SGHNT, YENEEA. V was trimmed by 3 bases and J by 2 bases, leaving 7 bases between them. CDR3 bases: TGTGCCAGCAGCTTCGGGACAAACACTGAAGCTTTCTTT. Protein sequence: CASSFGTNTEAFF.

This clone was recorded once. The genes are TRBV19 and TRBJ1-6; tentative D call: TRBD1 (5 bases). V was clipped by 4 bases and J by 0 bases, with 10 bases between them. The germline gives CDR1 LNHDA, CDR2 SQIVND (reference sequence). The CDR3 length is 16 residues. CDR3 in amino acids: CASSTRQSSYNSPLHF. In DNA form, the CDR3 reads TGTGCCAGTAGTACCAGACAGAGCTCCTATAATTCACCCCTCCACTTT.

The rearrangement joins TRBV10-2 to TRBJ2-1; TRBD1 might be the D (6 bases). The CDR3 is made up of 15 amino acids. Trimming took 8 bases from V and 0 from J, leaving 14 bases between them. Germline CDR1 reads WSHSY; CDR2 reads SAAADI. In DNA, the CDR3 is TGCGCCAGCCACCCCACAGGGAGCTCCTACAATGAGCAGTTCTTC. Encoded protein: CASHPTGSSYNEQFF.

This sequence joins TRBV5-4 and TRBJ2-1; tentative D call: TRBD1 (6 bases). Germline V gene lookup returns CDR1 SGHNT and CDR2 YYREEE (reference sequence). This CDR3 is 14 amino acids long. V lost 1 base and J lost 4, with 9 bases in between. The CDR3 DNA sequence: TGTGCCAGCAGCTTGACAGGGAGTTACAATGAGCAGTTCTTC. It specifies CASSLTGSYNEQFF. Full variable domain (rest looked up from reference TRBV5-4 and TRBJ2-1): ETGVTQSPTHLIKTRGQQVTLRCSSQSGHNTVSWYQQALGQGPQFIFQYYREEENGRGNFPPRFSGLQFPNYSSELNVNALELDDSALYLCASSLTGSYNEQFFGPGTRLTVL.

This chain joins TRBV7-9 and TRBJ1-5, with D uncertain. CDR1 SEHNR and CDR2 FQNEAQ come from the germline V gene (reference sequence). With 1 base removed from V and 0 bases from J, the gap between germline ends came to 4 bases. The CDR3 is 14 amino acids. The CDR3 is CASSLGASNQPQHF. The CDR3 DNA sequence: TGTGCCAGCAGCTTAGGGGCTAGCAATCAGCCCCAGCATTTT.

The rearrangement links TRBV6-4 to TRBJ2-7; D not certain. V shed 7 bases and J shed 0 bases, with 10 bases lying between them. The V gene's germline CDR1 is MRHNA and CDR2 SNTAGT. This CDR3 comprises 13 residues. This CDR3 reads CASTQVISYEQYF. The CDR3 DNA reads TGTGCCAGCACTCAGGTAATCTCCTACGAGCAGTACTTC.

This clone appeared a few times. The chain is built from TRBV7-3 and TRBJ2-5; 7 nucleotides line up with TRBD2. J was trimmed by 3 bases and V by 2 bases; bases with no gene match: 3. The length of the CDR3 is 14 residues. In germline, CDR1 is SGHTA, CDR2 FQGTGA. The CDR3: CASSLVGGEETQYF. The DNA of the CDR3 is TGTGCCAGCAGCTTAGTTGGGGGGGAAGAGACCCAGTACTTC.